This entry lists 22 T cell receptor beta chains sequenced from one sample in a study of T cell repertoires in cytomegalovirus infection. MiXCR, applied by TCRdb to the reads, yields one record per CDR3 protein. The sample includes some 900,000 distinct CDR3 sequences, less than 35% of them seen just once. Their antigens are not known. The sequencing used cultured CD8+ T cells from PBMCs, collected from culture after CMV antigen stimulation. These receptors originate from a human donor in good health (CMV status not recorded). Some clones in this sample may be carry-over from other donors' samples.

The V call is TRBV5-1, the J call TRBJ2-2; 9 nucleotides agree with TRBD1. Germline trimming cut 3 bases from V and 9 bases from J; bases unmatched to any gene: 6. The CDR3 runs 14 residues. CDR1 SGHRS and CDR2 YFSETQ come from the germline V gene. The CDR3 reads CASSSGQGTRELFF. The DNA for the CDR3 is TGCGCCAGCAGCTCGGGACAGGGAACCAGGGAGCTGTTTTTT. The full variable domain, with the rest looked up from reference TRBV5-1 and TRBJ2-2, is KAGVTQTPRYLIKTRGQQVTLSCSPISGHRSVSWYQQTPGQGLQFLFEYFSETQRNKGNFPGRFSGRQFSNSRSEMNVSTLELGDSALYLCASSSGQGTRELFFGEGSRLTVL.

The rearrangement joins TRBV11-2 to TRBJ2-5; TRBD1 is a possible D gene (6 bases). The CDR3 has 14 residues. CDR1 is SGHAT and CDR2 is FQNNGV in the germline V gene. V lost 5 bases, J lost 0 bases, and 10 bases lay in between. CDR3 DNA: TGTGCCAGCAGCCCCGGGACATACCAAGAGACCCAGTACTTC. Translating gives CASSPGTYQETQYF.

In its sample, this clonotype was seen a few times. The rearrangement links TRBV12-3 or TRBV12-4 to TRBJ1-4; 7 bases fit TRBD1. Trimming took 3 bases from V and 2 from J; bases not matched to a gene: 9. The CDR3 is made up of 17 amino acids. The CDR3 coding sequence is TGTGCCAGCAGTTTCGTCGTGACAGGGACTACTAATGAAAAACTGTTTTTT. Encoded protein: CASSFVVTGTTNEKLFF.

In this sample, this clonotype turned up many times. The chain links TRBV7-8 to TRBJ1-2; D is perhaps TRBD1 (5 bases). Germline V gene data show CDR1 as SGHVS and CDR2 as FQNEAQ. The V end was cut by 3 bases, the J end by 8 bases, with 22 bases between. This CDR3 contains 16 residues. The CDR3 bases are TGTGCCAGCAGCTTTTTTTCGGGGGGAGGCCCACGAGGCTACACCTTC. It is translated as CASSFFSGGGPRGYTF.

The V gene is TRBV5-1, the J gene TRBJ2-5; tentative D call: TRBD1 (6 bases). This CDR3 comprises 14 residues. Germline assignment: CDR1 SGHRS and CDR2 YFSETQ. V gave up 4 bases and J gave up 4 bases, with 14 bases separating them. CDR3 bases: TGCGCCAGCAGCCGGGTGCAGGGGTCAGAGACCCAGTACTTC. Encoded protein: CASSRVQGSETQYF.

This clonotype has just a few counts. The gene calls are TRBV4-1 and TRBJ2-2; 10 bases line up with TRBD2. The CDR3 sequence is 17 residues long. The V and J ends lost 2 bases and 6 bases, in that order; junction bases with no gene match: 9. Germline V gene data show CDR1 as MGHRA and CDR2 as YSYEKL. CDR3 bases: TGCGCCAGCAGCCAATTCCCTAGCGGGGGTGATGCCGGGGAGCTGTTTTTT. Its protein product is CASSQFPSGGDAGELFF.

The chain carries TRBV6-6 and TRBJ2-7, with 9 bases lining up with TRBD2. V lost 8 bases and J lost 3; bases outside the gene matches: 8. The CDR3 has 14 amino acids. The germline V gene has CDR1 MNHNY and CDR2 SVGAGI (reference sequence). CDR3 residues: CASRAGGPNYEQYV. The CDR3 DNA reads TGTGCCAGCCGAGCGGGGGGCCCAAACTACGAGCAGTACGTC.

Turning to this clonotype: Mismatch with germline at one junction end may stem from a read error. The chain couples TRBV7-6 to TRBJ1-4; perhaps TRBD1 as D (5 bases). Germline V CDR1 and CDR2: SGHVS, FNYEAQ. The CDR3 covers 13 residues. CDR3 DNA sequence: TGTGTCAGCAGCGGGGCCCTGAATGAAAAACTGTTTTTT. Its protein product is CVSSGALNEKLFF.

The chain has TRBV2 and TRBJ2-3; weak D call: TRBD1 (6 bases). The CDR3 contains 14 residues. Looked up from germline, CDR1 is SNHLY and CDR2 is FYNNEI. V lost 5 bases to trimming and J lost 0 bases, with 9 bases between them. CDR3 nucleotide sequence: TGTGCCAGCAGTCCGGGACATAGCACAGATACGCAGTATTTT. Translated, it gives CASSPGHSTDTQYF.

This clonotype came up a few times. One end of the junction varies from germline; a read error may be responsible. The chain has TRBV12-3 or TRBV12-4 and TRBJ2-7; D might be TRBD1 (5 bases). The CDR3 runs 15 residues. In DNA, the CDR3 is TGTGCCAGCAGTTTAAGCGCGTGGGATGGACACACCATGCAATTC. Its translation is CASSLSAWDGHTMQF.

The chain combines TRBV7-9 with TRBJ2-1; TRBD1 is a possible D gene (6 bases). Trimming stripped 3 bases from V and 9 bases from J, with 9 bases between. The CDR3 loop spans 12 amino acids. Germline assignment: CDR1 SEHNR and CDR2 FQNEAQ (reference sequence). This CDR3 is CASSFPDSEQFF. The CDR3 coding sequence is TGTGCCAGCAGCTTTCCGGACAGTGAGCAGTTCTTC.

This clonotype occurred many times. The chain links TRBV7-2 to TRBJ1-5, with D maybe TRBD1 (6 bases). Germline V gene data show CDR1 as SGHTA and CDR2 as FQGNSA. V lost 1 base and J lost 5, with 12 bases in between. The CDR3 sequence is 15 residues long. CDR3 coding DNA: TGTGCCAGCAGCTTAGTTCCAGGGGATTATCAGCCCCAGCATTTT. Protein: CASSLVPGDYQPQHF.

This clonotype showed up just a few times. The chain combines TRBV4-2 with TRBJ2-3; D is uncertain. Germline-derived CDR1 and CDR2 are LGHNA and YNFKEQ. This CDR3 contains 13 residues. V dropped 1 base and J dropped 6 bases, with 8 bases sitting between them. The CDR3 coding sequence is TGTGCCAGCAGCCAAGTAGGTGACGATACGCAGTATTTT. Its translation is CASSQVGDDTQYF.

This clonotype appeared a few times. V and J are TRBV19 and TRBJ1-2; D gene uncertain. This CDR3 is built from 14 residues. Germline CDR1 LNHDA, CDR2 SQIVND (reference sequence). Trimming removed 6 bases from V and 6 bases from J, with 17 bases in between. This CDR3 reads CASRDWALGDGYTF. DNA of the CDR3: TGTGCCAGTAGAGATTGGGCTCTTGGGGATGGCTACACCTTC.

The J gene is TRBJ2-2, the V gene TRBV20-1, with 7 bases matching TRBD2. Germline CDR1 and CDR2: DFQATT and SNEGSKA (reference sequence). There are 17 residues in the CDR3. Trimming removed 0 bases from V and 5 bases from J; junction bases left unmatched: 12. CDR3 sequence: CSARDPTSAQRTGELFF. Written as DNA, the CDR3 is TGCAGTGCTAGAGACCCCACTAGCGCCCAACGGACCGGGGAGCTGTTTTTT.

This sequence joins TRBV4-1 and TRBJ2-7; D is ambiguous. Germline V gene data show CDR1 as MGHRA and CDR2 as YSYEKL. Trimming left V 4 bases short and J 7 bases short, with 14 bases between. CDR3 size: 13 residues. This CDR3 reads CASSPIGGSEQYV. The CDR3 DNA reads TGCGCCAGCAGCCCAATAGGTGGTTCGGAGCAGTACGTC.

The rearrangement links TRBV4-1 to TRBJ1-5, with 8 bases identical to TRBD1. Trimming at V came to 0 bases and at J to 6 bases, leaving 4 bases not matched to a gene. This CDR3 is built from 15 residues. Looked up from germline, CDR1 is MGHRA and CDR2 is YSYEKL. As DNA, the CDR3 is TGCGCCAGCAGCCAAGACCAGGGGGCTGCTCAGCCCCAGCATTTT. It encodes CASSQDQGAAQPQHF.

The chain links TRBV25-1 to TRBJ1-4; D is unresolved. Germline lookup yields CDR1 MGHDK and CDR2 SYGVNS. Trimming removed 0 bases from V and 3 bases from J, with 17 bases in between. The CDR3 length is 18 residues. CDR3 coding DNA: TGTGCCAGCAGTGAATATGGGGATTTTAGTCGTCCTAATGAAAAACTGTTTTTT. The encoded protein is CASSEYGDFSRPNEKLFF.

The gene calls are TRBV27 and TRBJ2-1; 8 bases line up with TRBD1. This CDR3 spans 16 amino acids. CDR1 and CDR2 (germline): MNHEY, SMNVEV (reference sequence). The J segment lost 8 bases and the V segment lost 1 base, leaving 10 bases of the junction unmatched. The CDR3 protein is CASSLYAGGSVHEQFF. The DNA of the CDR3 is TGTGCCAGCAGTTTATATGCAGGGGGCTCTGTGCATGAGCAGTTCTTC.

This clonotype has only a few counts. V gene TRBV24-1 combines with J gene TRBJ2-3, with D maybe TRBD1 (6 bases). The CDR3 is 14 amino acids. The V end was cut by 4 bases, the J end by 6 bases, with 13 bases between. Germline V gene sequence: CDR1 KGHDR, CDR2 SFDVKD. This CDR3 is CATSDRGIEDTQYF. CDR3 sequence (DNA): TGTGCCACCAGTGACAGGGGAATCGAGGATACGCAGTATTTT.

A remark on this clonotype: Relative to the germline gene, one junction end is altered; a read error may explain this. The rearrangement uses TRBV6-5 and TRBJ1-1; a possible D gene is TRBD1 (6 bases). Per the germline V gene, CDR1 is MNHEY and CDR2 is SVGAGI. The CDR3 length is 14 residues. The CDR3, as DNA: TGTACCAGCAGTTACCGCAGGGGATTCCCTGAAGCTTTCTTT. Translation: CTSSYRRGFPEAFF.

This clonotype was recorded a few times. The V and J genes are TRBV4-1 and TRBJ2-2, with TRBD1 matching 7 bases. Germline loops: CDR1 MGHRA, CDR2 YSYEKL. The CDR3 consists of 18 residues. V was pared by 1 base and J by 1 base, with 9 bases of the junction left unmatched. This chain's CDR3 is CASSQVGAGGLNTGELFF. The CDR3 coding sequence is TGCGCCAGCAGCCAAGTGGGGGCAGGGGGATTGAACACCGGGGAGCTGTTTTTT.